This T cell receptor (beta chain) came from a study of blood T cell repertoires in COVID-19. Study-wide background: The United States, Italy and Spain were the sources of the acute and convalescent COVID-19 samples.

Sequencing used immunoSEQ multiplex PCR; TCRdb keeps in-frame clones, though not all of them. The sample consists of tens of thousands of clones, about 73% of them appearing once. Trimming pared 4 bases from V and 1 base from J, leaving 19 bases between. Germline V gene sequence: CDR1 SEHNR, CDR2 FQNEAQ (reference sequence). CDR3 length: 17 amino acids. The V call is TRBV7-9, the J call TRBJ1-2; D may be TRBD1 (6 bases). The receptor's source is a woman in her seventies with acute or convalescent COVID-19. The sequencing input was peripheral blood. CDR3 in amino acids: CASSSRGGRGFNYGYTF. Here the CDR3 DNA reads TGTGCCAGCAGCTCCCGAGGCGGCAGGGGATTTAACTATGGCTACACCTTC.